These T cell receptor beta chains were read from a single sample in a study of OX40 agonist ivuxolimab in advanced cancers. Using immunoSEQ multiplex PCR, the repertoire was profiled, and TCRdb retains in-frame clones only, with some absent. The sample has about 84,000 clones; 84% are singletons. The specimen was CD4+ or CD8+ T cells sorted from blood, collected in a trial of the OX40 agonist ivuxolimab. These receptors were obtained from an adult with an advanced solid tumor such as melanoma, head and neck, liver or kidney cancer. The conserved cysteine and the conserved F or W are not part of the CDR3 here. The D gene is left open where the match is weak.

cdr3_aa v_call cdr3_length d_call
ASSSTAGTGFTDTQY TRBV7-9 15 TRBD1
ASSFGPQVRTQY TRBV27 12 .
ASSPRRGGGENIQY TRBV7-9 14 .
ASSQNRQLDSPLH TRBV4-2 13 .
AWSVRRHEKLF TRBV30 11 .
AWSPSSRVTDTQY TRBV30 13 .
ASSIQSNTGELF TRBV19 12 .
ASSHQRGGETQY TRBV19 12 .
ASSLVGLGNTIY TRBV28 12 .
ASTLFPPGANVLT TRBV7-2 13 .
ASSSGGAGYGYT TRBV5-1 12 TRBD1
ASSDGGPTGANVLT TRBV6-6 14 .
ASSLAGEGGYGYT TRBV5-1 13 .
ASSYQRGAYEQY TRBV6-6 12 TRBD2
ASSPSETNQPQH TRBV18 12 .